This T cell receptor beta chain came from a study of healthy donors' naive CD4 and CD8 T cells. Starting from around 500 ng of total RNA, TCR libraries were made with linear amplification. TCRdb fed the reads into MiXCR, producing one record per CDR3 protein. The sample consists of 150,000 to 200,000 distinct CDR3 sequences, nearly 75% of them appearing once. Trimming removed 4 bases at V and 8 bases at J, with 14 bases between. The CDR3 is 14 amino acids. Per germline, CDR1 LNHDA and CDR2 SQIVND (reference sequence). This clonotype was sampled from a pool of human donors in good health; the sample pools cells from several healthy donors. Source material: naive CD4+ and CD8+ T cells sorted from blood, pooled from several donors. The chain joins TRBV19 to TRBJ2-2; the D gene is possibly TRBD1 (7 bases). The DNA of the CDR3 is TGTGCCAGTAGTAACGACAGGGACTCAGGGGAGCTGTTTTTT. Translating it yields CASSNDRDSGELFF.